These 24 T cell receptor beta chains share one sample of origin, sequenced in a study of CD8+ T cells in alopecia areata. Sample treatment: oral pan-JAK inhibitor, 5-10 mg twice daily. Extracted RNA was reverse transcribed into cDNA, the sequencing template. Measured with immunoSEQ multiplex PCR; TCRdb has only the in-frame clones, and not every one. The sample contains some 200,000 clones, about three fifths of which appear only once. This sample comprised CD4+ T cells sorted from blood, obtained at week 4, from a patient treated with tofacitinib. Receptor source: a human donor with alopecia areata.

The V gene is TRBV29-1, the J gene TRBJ2-5; D may match TRBD1 or TRBD2 (5 bases each). The CDR3 runs to 13 residues. The V gene's germline CDR1 is SQVTM and CDR2 ANQGSEA. Trimming pared 6 bases from V and 2 bases from J, leaving 13 bases between. The CDR3 protein is CSVRWWGQETQYF. CDR3 nucleotide sequence: TGCAGCGTCCGATGGTGGGGGCAAGAGACCCAGTACTTC.

V and J are TRBV10-3 and TRBJ2-5; 10 bases are a match to TRBD2. Germline V CDR1 and CDR2: ENHRY, SYGVKD. The CDR3 totals 15 residues. V gave up 5 bases and J gave up 2 bases; unmatched junction bases: 5. CDR3 DNA: TGTGCCATCAGTATGGCTAGCGGGGGACAAGAGACCCAGTACTTC. Its translation: CAISMASGGQETQYF.

This CDR3 is CAWSVLWGHEQYF. CDR3 nucleotides: TGTGCCTGGAGTGTACTTTGGGGCCACGAGCAGTACTTC. The chain has TRBV30 and TRBJ2-7; tentative D call: TRBD1 (5 bases). The CDR3 runs 13 residues. Germline CDR1 and CDR2: GTSNPN and SVGIG (reference sequence). V dropped 0 bases and J dropped 5 bases, with 11 bases sitting between them.

The gene calls are TRBV7-8 and TRBJ1-5; 9 bases align to TRBD1. Trimming at V came to 3 bases and at J to 7 bases, leaving 7 bases not matched to a gene. The length of the CDR3 is 15 residues. Germline values: CDR1 SGHVS, CDR2 FQNEAQ. CDR3 DNA sequence: TGTGCCAGCAGCTTCACGACAGGGGGTGTGCAGCCCCAGCATTTT. Protein sequence: CASSFTTGGVQPQHF.

The chain employs TRBV9 and TRBJ2-7; TRBD1 aligns across 9 bases. The J segment lost 3 bases and the V segment lost 4 bases, leaving 5 bases of the junction unmatched. The germline V gene encodes CDR1 SGDLS and CDR2 YYNGEE. The CDR3 spans 14 residues. The CDR3 sequence is CASSRDRENYEQYF. The CDR3 DNA is TGTGCCAGCAGCCGGGACAGGGAAAACTACGAGCAGTACTTC.

Notes on this clone: The junction departs from germline at one end; a sequencing error may be responsible. V is TRBV19 and J is TRBJ2-3; 7 positions agree with TRBD2. This CDR3 region has 13 residues. Per the germline V gene, CDR1 is LNHDA and CDR2 is SQIVND (reference sequence). CDR3 protein: CASRATSKDTQYF. CDR3 nucleotides: TGTGCCAGTAGGGCGACTAGCAAAGATACGCAGTATTTT.

This clone turned up a few times. This sequence joins TRBV7-2 and TRBJ2-7, with 8 bases aligning to TRBD2. This CDR3 is 14 amino acids long. The germline V gene encodes CDR1 SGHTA and CDR2 FQGNSA. After removal of 6 bases from V and 7 bases from J, the junction contained 11 bases not matched to a gene. The CDR3 is CASSPRGGTREQYF. The CDR3 nucleotides are TGTGCCAGCAGTCCCCGGGGGGGGACAAGGGAGCAGTACTTC. Full variable domain (rest looked up from reference TRBV7-2 and TRBJ2-7): GAGVSQSPSNKVTEKGKDVELRCDPISGHTALYWYRQSLGQGLEFLIYFQGNSAPDKSGLPSDRFSAERTGGSVSTLTIQRTQQEDSAVYLCASSPRGGTREQYFGPGTRLTVT.

The chain employs TRBV29-1 and TRBJ2-2; D perhaps matches TRBD2 (6 bases). Germline-derived CDR1 and CDR2 are SQVTM and ANQGSEA. The germline V and J ends were trimmed by 3 bases and 5 bases, with 13 bases remaining between them. The CDR3 loop spans 14 amino acids. CDR3 sequence: CSVDGQGGTGELFF. The DNA of the CDR3 is TGCAGCGTTGACGGTCAGGGAGGTACCGGGGAGCTGTTTTTT.

The rearrangement joins TRBV30 to TRBJ1-1; the D is unclear. Germline V gives CDR1 GTSNPN, CDR2 SVGIG (reference sequence). This CDR3 has 11 amino acids. V was cut by 2 bases and J by 5 bases, with 6 bases left in between. The CDR3: CAWSLVTEAFF. The CDR3 bases are TGTGCCTGGAGTTTAGTGACTGAAGCTTTCTTT.

A few counts support this clone. This sequence joins TRBV29-1 and TRBJ2-1, with 8 bases matching TRBD2. With V trimmed by 3 bases and J by 7 bases, 11 bases remained unmatched. The CDR3 sequence is 15 residues long. The germline V gene has CDR1 SQVTM and CDR2 ANQGSEA. This chain's CDR3 is CSVDGIGGAINEQFF. The CDR3 nucleotides read TGCAGCGTTGATGGGATCGGGGGGGCCATTAATGAGCAGTTCTTC.

This clone was seen more than once but under ten times. J is TRBJ2-5 and V is TRBV11-1; possible D gene TRBD1, 5 bases. CDR3 length: 12 residues. Germline V gene data show CDR1 as SGHAT and CDR2 as FQDESV (reference sequence). V lost 3 bases, J lost 6 bases, and 8 bases lay in between. The CDR3 loop is CASSLQGKTQYF. CDR3 bases: TGTGCCAGCAGCTTGCAGGGAAAGACCCAGTACTTC. The full variable domain, in which reference TRBV11-1 and TRBJ2-5 provide the parts outside the CDR3, is EAEVAQSPRYKITEKSQAVAFWCDPISGHATLYWYRQILGQGPELLVQFQDESVVDDSQLPKDRFSAERLKGVDSTLKIQPAELGDSAMYLCASSLQGKTQYFGPGTRLLVL.

J is TRBJ1-1 and V is TRBV2; D remains ambiguous. The CDR3 covers 13 residues. Germline values: CDR1 SNHLY, CDR2 FYNNEI. Trimming stripped 6 bases from V and 2 bases from J, with 10 bases between. This CDR3 reads CASRLTANTEAFF. CDR3 nucleotides: TGTGCCAGCAGGCTAACAGCCAACACTGAAGCTTTCTTT.

This clone occurred once. The chain couples TRBV2 to TRBJ2-7; 7 bases align to TRBD2. The junction had 4 bases not matched to a gene; V was cut back by 6 bases and J by 5 bases. The V gene's germline CDR1 is SNHLY and CDR2 FYNNEI. This CDR3 is built from 12 residues. Written as DNA, the CDR3 is TGTGCCAGCAGGAGGGGAGGGGACGAGCAGTACTTC. Its protein product is CASRRGGDEQYF.

This chain links TRBV30 with TRBJ1-1; D call uncertain. V dropped 3 bases and J dropped 1 base, with 9 bases sitting between them. CDR3 length: 13 residues. The germline gives CDR1 GTSNPN, CDR2 SVGIG (reference sequence). For the CDR3, the DNA is TGTGCCTGGAGGGAACAGCCGAACACTGAAGCTTTCTTT. It translates to CAWREQPNTEAFF. Full variable domain (missing parts from reference TRBV30 and TRBJ1-1): SQTIHQWPATLVQPVGSPLSLECTVEGTSNPNLYWYRQAAGRGLQLLFYSVGIGQISSEVPQNLSASRPQDRQFILSSKKLLLSDSGFYLCAWREQPNTEAFFGQGTRLTVV.

This clone was counted a few times. The chain employs TRBV23-1 and TRBJ1-6; D possibly corresponds to TRBD1 (5 bases). TRBV23-1 is noted as an ORF with a role that remains uncertain. The CDR3 has 18 amino acids. V lost 4 bases and J lost 9, with 25 bases in between. The DNA of the CDR3 is TGCGCCAGCAGTCGCCACCCCCCCGGGACCGGGACGGTTTCACCCCTCCACTTT. This codes for CASSRHPPGTGTVSPLHF.

The chain carries TRBV29-1 and TRBJ2-1; perhaps TRBD1 as D (6 bases). Trimming took off 7 bases at V and 6 bases at J, with 19 bases between the two ends. CDR1 is SQVTM, CDR2 ANQGSEA, per germline. CDR3 size: 14 residues. For the CDR3, the DNA is TGCAGCGCCGAACGAGGTCAGGGGTCCAATGAGCAGTTCTTC. Amino acid sequence: CSAERGQGSNEQFF.

The chain has TRBV30 and TRBJ1-4; no clear D gene. V was cut by 0 bases and J by 5 bases, with 10 bases left in between. This CDR3 has 14 residues. The germline gives CDR1 GTSNPN, CDR2 SVGIG (reference sequence). CDR3 sequence: CAWSVGSSNEKLFF. The DNA for the CDR3 is TGTGCCTGGAGTGTGGGCAGTTCCAATGAAAAACTGTTTTTT.

As DNA, the CDR3 is TGTGCCTGGAGTCCGGGATCTGCAACCTACGAGCAGTACTTC. Protein: CAWSPGSATYEQYF. The chain links TRBV30 to TRBJ2-7; TRBD2 is a possible D gene (5 bases). Looked up from germline, CDR1 is GTSNPN and CDR2 is SVGIG (reference sequence). CDR3 length: 14 amino acids. V was pared by 2 bases and J by 2 bases, with 13 bases between.

The chain couples TRBV7-2 to TRBJ2-7; D gene ambiguous. CDR3 length equals 13 residues. Per germline, CDR1 SGHTA and CDR2 FQGNSA. Trimming pared 4 bases from V and 7 bases from J, leaving 14 bases between. The CDR3 region has the DNA TGTGCCAGCAGCTCCCTTACTATGGGAGAGCAGTACTTC. It translates to CASSSLTMGEQYF.

A note on this clone: This specimen includes other DNA sequences encoding the same CDR3. The rearrangement joins TRBV29-1 to TRBJ1-1, with D possibly TRBD1 on 5 matching bases. Germline CDR1 is SQVTM and CDR2 is ANQGSEA. CDR3 length equals 13 residues. V was pared by 6 bases and J by 0 bases, with 11 bases between. CDR3 bases: TGCAGCGTAGAAAGACAGCTGAACACTGAAGCTTTCTTT. This codes for CSVERQLNTEAFF.

This clone showed up just a few times. Germline is not matched at one junction end, which may reflect a read error. The chain links TRBV10-3 to TRBJ2-7; D possibly corresponds to TRBD1 (5 bases). The CDR3 loop spans 12 amino acids. CDR1 and CDR2 from the germline V gene are ENHRY and SYGVKD. CDR3 sequence reads: CATSAQGEEQYF. As DNA, the CDR3 is TGTGCCACCAGTGCGCAGGGTGAAGAGCAGTACTTC.

The chain joins TRBV5-4 to TRBJ1-5, with D maybe TRBD1 (5 bases). Germline V CDR1 and CDR2: SGHNT, YYREEE (reference sequence). Trimming removed 0 bases from V and 7 bases from J, with 11 bases in between. This CDR3 has 14 amino acids. The CDR3 protein is CASSLAEGRQPQHF. Here the CDR3 DNA reads TGTGCCAGCAGCTTGGCCGAGGGGCGGCAGCCCCAGCATTTT.

In DNA, the CDR3 is TGTGCCAGCAGTGAAAGCGGAGGGACTAAAAACTATGGCTACACCTTC. This sequence encodes CASSESGGTKNYGYTF. The chain combines TRBV2 with TRBJ1-2, with D possibly matching TRBD1 (5 bases). The CDR3 length is 16 residues. V gave up 2 bases and J gave up 2 bases, with 15 bases separating them. Germline values: CDR1 SNHLY, CDR2 FYNNEI. The whole variable domain, remainder taken from reference TRBV2 and TRBJ1-2, is EPEVTQTPSHQVTQMGQEVILRCVPISNHLYFYWYRQILGQKVEFLVSFYNNEISEKSEIFDDQFSVERPDGSNFTLKIRSTKLEDSAMYFCASSESGGTKNYGYTFGSGTRLTVV.

The chain carries TRBV2 and TRBJ2-3, with D maybe TRBD2 (5 bases). The CDR3 spans 14 residues. The V and J ends lost 0 bases and 3 bases respectively, with 7 bases between them. Germline V gene sequence: CDR1 SNHLY, CDR2 FYNNEI. CDR3 coding DNA: TGTGCCAGCAGTGAAGCTGCGGGTACAGATACGCAGTATTTT. This translates into CASSEAAGTDTQYF. Together with reference TRBV2 and TRBJ2-3, the CDR3 gives the full variable domain: EPEVTQTPSHQVTQMGQEVILRCVPISNHLYFYWYRQILGQKVEFLVSFYNNEISEKSEIFDDQFSVERPDGSNFTLKIRSTKLEDSAMYFCASSEAAGTDTQYFGPGTRLTVL.